This TCR beta chain was profiled in a study of a mutant IDH1 vaccine in newly diagnosed glioma. Findings of the study overall: Pseudoprogression seemed unlinked to shifts in top peripheral T cell clonotypes.

This table comes from immunoSEQ multiplex PCR, and its TCRdb copy is limited to in-frame clones, with some not included. The sample gives about 94,000 clones, around 92% of which show up once; roughly 0.74% is in the top ten. The CDR3 consists of 15 residues. The V and J ends lost 4 bases and 5 bases respectively, with 15 bases between them. Germline values: CDR1 MGHRA, CDR2 YSYEKL. Time point reported: week 47, end of study. The study gave 300 ug of mutant IDH1 20-mer peptide per vaccine dose, with topical imiquimod. In weeks 1, 3, 5, 7, 11, 15, 19 and 23, patients were immunized, eight times in all. Diagnosis in the donors showed new WHO grade 3 or 4 astrocytomas that were IDH1-mutant and ATRX-lost. Comment on this clone: No antigen is known for it.

J is TRBJ1-5 and V is TRBV4-1; D not resolved. The sample here was PBMCs, taken from a glioma patient whose treatment included an IDH1 peptide vaccine. The sequence came from a woman aged 50 to 60 with glioma. CDR3 in DNA: TGCGCCAGCAGCCCGGGGTTGATCGGCGATCAGCCCCAGCATTTT. Translating it yields CASSPGLIGDQPQHF.